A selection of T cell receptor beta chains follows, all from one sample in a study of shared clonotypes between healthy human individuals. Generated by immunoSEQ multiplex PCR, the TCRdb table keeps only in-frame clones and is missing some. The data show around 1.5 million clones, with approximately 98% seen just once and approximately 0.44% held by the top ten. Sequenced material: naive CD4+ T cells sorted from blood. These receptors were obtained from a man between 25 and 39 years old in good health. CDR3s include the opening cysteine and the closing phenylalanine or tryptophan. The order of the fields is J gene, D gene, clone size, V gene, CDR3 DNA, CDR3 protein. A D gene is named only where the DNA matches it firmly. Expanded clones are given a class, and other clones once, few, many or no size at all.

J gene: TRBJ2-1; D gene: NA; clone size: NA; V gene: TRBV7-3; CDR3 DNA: TGTGCCAGCAGTACTACCCCAAACAATGAGCAGTTCTTC; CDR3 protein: CASSTTPNNEQFF
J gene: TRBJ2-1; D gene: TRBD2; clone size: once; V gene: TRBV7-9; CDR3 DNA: TGTGCCAGCAGCCCCCGAAGCGGGATGAGGGCCTACAATGAGCAGTTCTTC; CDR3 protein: CASSPRSGMRAYNEQFF
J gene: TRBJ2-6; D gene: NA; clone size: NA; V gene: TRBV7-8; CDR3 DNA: TGTGCCAGCAGCTTAGGAAGGGCTGGGGCCAACGTCCTGACTTTC; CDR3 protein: CASSLGRAGANVLTF
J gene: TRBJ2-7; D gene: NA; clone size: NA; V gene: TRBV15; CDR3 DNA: TGTGCCACCAACCTACAGGGCCCTAGCTACGAGCAGTACTTC; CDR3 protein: CATNLQGPSYEQYF
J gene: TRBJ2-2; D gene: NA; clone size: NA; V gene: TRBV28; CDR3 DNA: TGTGCCAGCAGCCTTTATAGCGGGGAGCTGTTTTTT; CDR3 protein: CASSLYSGELFF
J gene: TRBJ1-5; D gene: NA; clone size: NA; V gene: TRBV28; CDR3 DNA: TGTGCCTCCAGGGAGGGTATCGTGCCCCAGCATTTT; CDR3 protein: CASREGIVPQHF
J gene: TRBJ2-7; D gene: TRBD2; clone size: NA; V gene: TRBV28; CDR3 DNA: TGTGCCAGCGGGCAGGTTACTAGCGGGATATACGAGCAGTACTTC; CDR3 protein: CASGQVTSGIYEQYF
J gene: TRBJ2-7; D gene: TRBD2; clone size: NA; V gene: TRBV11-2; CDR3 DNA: TGTGCCAGCAGCTTAGATCTGACTAGCGGGGGCTCCTACGAGCAGTACTTC; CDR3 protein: CASSLDLTSGGSYEQYF
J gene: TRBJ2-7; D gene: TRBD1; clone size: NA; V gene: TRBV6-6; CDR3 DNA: TGTGCCAGCAGCCGGGACAGGGGGCACGAGCAGTACTTC; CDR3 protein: CASSRDRGHEQYF
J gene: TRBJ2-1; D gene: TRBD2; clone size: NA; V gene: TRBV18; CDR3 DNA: TGTGCCAGCTCACCAGTAGCGGGAGGATCCAGCTCCTACAATGAGCAGTTCTTC; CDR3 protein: CASSPVAGGSSSYNEQFF
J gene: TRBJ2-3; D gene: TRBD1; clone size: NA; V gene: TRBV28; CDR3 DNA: TGTGCCAGCAGTTTATTGGGGACAGGGCCAGATACGCAGTATTTT; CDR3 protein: CASSLLGTGPDTQYF
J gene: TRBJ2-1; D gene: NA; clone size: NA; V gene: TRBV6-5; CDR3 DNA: TGTGCCAGCAGTCTTGCGGCTCTCCAATACAATGAGCAGTTCTTC; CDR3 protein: CASSLAALQYNEQFF
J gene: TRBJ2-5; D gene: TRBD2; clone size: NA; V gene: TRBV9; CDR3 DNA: TGTGCCAGCAGCGTTCTATCTAGCGGGAGACGAGAGACCCAGTACTTC; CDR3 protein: CASSVLSSGRRETQYF
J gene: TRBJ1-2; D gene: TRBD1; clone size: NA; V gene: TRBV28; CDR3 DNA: TGTGCCAGCAGTTTATTCCAGGGGGCTCACTATGGCTACACCTTC; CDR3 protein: CASSLFQGAHYGYTF
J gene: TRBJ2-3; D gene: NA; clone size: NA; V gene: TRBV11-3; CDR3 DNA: TGTGCCAGCAGCTTTTCAGGGGATACGCAGTATTTT; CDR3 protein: CASSFSGDTQYF
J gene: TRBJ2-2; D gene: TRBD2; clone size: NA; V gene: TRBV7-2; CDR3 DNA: TGTGCCAGCAGCTTAGAAGCGGGGTATGCCGGGGAGCTGTTTTTT; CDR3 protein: CASSLEAGYAGELFF
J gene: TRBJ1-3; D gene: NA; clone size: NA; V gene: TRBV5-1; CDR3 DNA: TGCGCCAGCAGCCCCGCGGAGGCGCCTGGAAACACCATATATTTT; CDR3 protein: CASSPAEAPGNTIYF
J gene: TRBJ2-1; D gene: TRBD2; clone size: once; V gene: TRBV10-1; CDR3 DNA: TGCGCCAGCAGTGGTCTAGCGGGAGTTAATGAGCAGTTCTTC; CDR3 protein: CASSGLAGVNEQFF
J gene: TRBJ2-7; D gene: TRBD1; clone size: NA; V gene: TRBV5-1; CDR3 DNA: TGCGCCAGCAGCTCAAAACCAGCCGGGACAGGGGGCCACGAGCAGTACTTC; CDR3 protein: CASSSKPAGTGGHEQYF
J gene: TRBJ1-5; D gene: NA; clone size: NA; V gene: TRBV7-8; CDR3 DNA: TGTGCCAGCAGCTTAGCTACGAATCAGCCCCAGCATTTT; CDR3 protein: CASSLATNQPQHF
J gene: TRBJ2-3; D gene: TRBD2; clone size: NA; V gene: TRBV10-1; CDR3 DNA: TGCGCCAGCAGTGGACAAGGACTAGCGGGAGCCGGCACAGATACGCAGTATTTT; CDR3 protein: CASSGQGLAGAGTDTQYF
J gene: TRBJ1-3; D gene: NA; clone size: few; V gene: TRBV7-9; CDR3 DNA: TGTGCCAGCAGCTTAGTTCTTGGAAACACCATATATTTT; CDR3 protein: CASSLVLGNTIYF
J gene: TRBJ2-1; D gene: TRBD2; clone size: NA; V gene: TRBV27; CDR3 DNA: TGTGCCAGCAGTTTGAAAAGGACTAGCGGGGGTAGAATGGACAATGAGCAGTTCTTC; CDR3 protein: CASSLKRTSGGRMDNEQFF
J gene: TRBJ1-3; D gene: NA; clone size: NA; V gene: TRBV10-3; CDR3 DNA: TGTGCCATCAGTGGGGGGATGGTTGGTGGAAACACCATATATTTT; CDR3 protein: CAISGGMVGGNTIYF
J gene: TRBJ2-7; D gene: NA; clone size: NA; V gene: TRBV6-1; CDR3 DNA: TGTGCCAGCAGGGTTTACTACGAGCAGTACTTC; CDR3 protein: CASRVYYEQYF
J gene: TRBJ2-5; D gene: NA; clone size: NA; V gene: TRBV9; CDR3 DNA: TGTGCCAGCAGCGTAGACATAGATCAAGAGACCCAGTACTTC; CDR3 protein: CASSVDIDQETQYF
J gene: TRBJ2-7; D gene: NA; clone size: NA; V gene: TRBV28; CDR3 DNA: TGTGCCAGCAGAACATCATCCTACGAGCAGTACTTC; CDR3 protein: CASRTSSYEQYF
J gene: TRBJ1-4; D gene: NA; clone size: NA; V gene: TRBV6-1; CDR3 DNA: TGTGCCAGCAGTATACCGGACGTCCTTGAAAAACTGTTTTTT; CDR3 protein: CASSIPDVLEKLFF
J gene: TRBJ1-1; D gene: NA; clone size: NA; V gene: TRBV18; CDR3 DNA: TGTGCCAGCTCACCATTAGGGAGAGCCACTGAAGCTTTCTTT; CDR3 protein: CASSPLGRATEAFF
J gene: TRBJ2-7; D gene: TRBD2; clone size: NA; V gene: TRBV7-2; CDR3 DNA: TGTGCCAGCAGCCCCCAAGGTGGGGCGGGAGGGCGATTGCAGTACTTC; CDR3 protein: CASSPQGGAGGRLQYF
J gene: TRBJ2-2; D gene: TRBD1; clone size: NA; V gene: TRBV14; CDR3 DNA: TGTGCCAGCAGCGCCCGACAGGGCACGAACACCGGGGAGCTGTTTTTT; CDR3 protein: CASSARQGTNTGELFF
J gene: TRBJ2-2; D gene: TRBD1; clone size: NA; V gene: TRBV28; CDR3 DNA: TGTGCCAGCAGTTTCTACCAGGGGGCGAGCACCGGGGAGCTGTTTTTT; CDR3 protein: CASSFYQGASTGELFF
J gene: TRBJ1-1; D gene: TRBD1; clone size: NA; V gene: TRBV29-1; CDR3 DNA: TGCAGCGTTACCGAGACAGGGGTGAACACTGAAGCTTTCTTT; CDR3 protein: CSVTETGVNTEAFF
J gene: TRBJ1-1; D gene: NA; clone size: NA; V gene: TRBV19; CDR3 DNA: TGTGCCAGTAGTATTATCTCTGAGACTGAAGCTTTCTTT; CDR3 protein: CASSIISETEAFF
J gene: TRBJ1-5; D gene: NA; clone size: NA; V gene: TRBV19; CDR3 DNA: TGTGCCAGTAGCAGGACAGTGGGGAGCAATCAGCCCCAGCATTTT; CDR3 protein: CASSRTVGSNQPQHF
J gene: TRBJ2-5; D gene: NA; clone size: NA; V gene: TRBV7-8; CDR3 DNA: TGTGCCAGCAGGTCGACCGGGACCCCACGGGAGACCCAGTACTTC; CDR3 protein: CASRSTGTPRETQYF
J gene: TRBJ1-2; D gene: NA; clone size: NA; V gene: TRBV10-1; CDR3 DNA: TGCGCCAGCAGTGCCACAGCTAACTATGGCTACACCTTC; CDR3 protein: CASSATANYGYTF
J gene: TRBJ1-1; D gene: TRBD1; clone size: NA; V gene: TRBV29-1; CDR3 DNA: TGCAGCGTCAAAATGGGACAGGTGGCTGAAGCTTTCTTT; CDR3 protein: CSVKMGQVAEAFF
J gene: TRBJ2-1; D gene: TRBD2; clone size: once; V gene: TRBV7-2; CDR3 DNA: TGTGCCAGCAGCCAACTAGCGGGAGGGTACAATGAGCAGTTCTTC; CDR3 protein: CASSQLAGGYNEQFF
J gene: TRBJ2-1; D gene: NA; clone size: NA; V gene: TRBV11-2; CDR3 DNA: TGTGCCAGCAGCTTAGGGTCGGGTAGCTCCTACAATGAGCAGTTCTTC; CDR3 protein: CASSLGSGSSYNEQFF
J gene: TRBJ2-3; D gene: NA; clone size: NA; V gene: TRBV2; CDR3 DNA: TGTGCCAGCAGGGGGTATAGCACAGATACGCAGTATTTT; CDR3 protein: CASRGYSTDTQYF
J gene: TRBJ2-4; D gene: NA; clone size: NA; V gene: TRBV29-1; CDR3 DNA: TGCAGCGTTGTAGTACAGGGTTTGAAAAGGACCCTTTCCCTCGCCAAAAACATTCAGTACTTC; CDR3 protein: CSVVVQGLKRTLSLAKNIQYF
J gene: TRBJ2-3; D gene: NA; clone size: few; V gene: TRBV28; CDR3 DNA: TGTGCCAGCAGTTCCACACGAGATACGCAGTATTTT; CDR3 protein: CASSSTRDTQYF
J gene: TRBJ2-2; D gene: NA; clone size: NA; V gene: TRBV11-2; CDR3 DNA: TGTGCCAGCAGCTTTTTTAACACCGGGGAGCTGTTTTTT; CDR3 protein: CASSFFNTGELFF
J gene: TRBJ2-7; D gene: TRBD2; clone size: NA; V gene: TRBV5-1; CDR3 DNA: TGCGCCAGCAGCCAAACTAGCGGGAGCTCCTACGAGCAGTACTTC; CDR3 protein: CASSQTSGSSYEQYF
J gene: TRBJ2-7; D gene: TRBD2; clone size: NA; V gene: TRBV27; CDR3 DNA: TGTGCCACCGGACTAGGCCATGAGGGGCTAGACGAGCAGTACTTC; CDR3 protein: CATGLGHEGLDEQYF
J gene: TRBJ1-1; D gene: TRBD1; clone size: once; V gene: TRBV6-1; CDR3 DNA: TGTGCCAGCAGTGCCCGGGACAGGGGGAACACTGAAGCTTTCTTT; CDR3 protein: CASSARDRGNTEAFF
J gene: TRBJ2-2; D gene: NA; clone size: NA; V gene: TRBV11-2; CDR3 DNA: TGTGCCAGCAGCTTTAGGAGGCCGTCGGGATCGAACACCGGGGAGCTGTTTTTT; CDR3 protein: CASSFRRPSGSNTGELFF
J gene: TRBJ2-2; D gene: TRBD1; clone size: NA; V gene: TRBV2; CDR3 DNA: TGTGCCAGCAGTGCTGGGACAGCCCCAACGCCCGGGGAGCTGTTTTTT; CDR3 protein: CASSAGTAPTPGELFF
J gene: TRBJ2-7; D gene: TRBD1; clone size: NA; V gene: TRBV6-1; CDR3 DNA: TGTGCCAGCAGCCGGACAGGGGTCACCTACGAGCAGTACTTC; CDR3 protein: CASSRTGVTYEQYF
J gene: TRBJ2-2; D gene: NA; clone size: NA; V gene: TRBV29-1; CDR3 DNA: TGCAGCGTTGGATTCCAAGGGGCCACCGGGGAGCTGTTTTTT; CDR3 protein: CSVGFQGATGELFF
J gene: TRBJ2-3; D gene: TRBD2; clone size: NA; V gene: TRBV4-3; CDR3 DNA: TGCGCCAGCAGCCAGGCCATCACTAGCGGGAGGGTTGGGAATACGCAGTATTTT; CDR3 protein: CASSQAITSGRVGNTQYF
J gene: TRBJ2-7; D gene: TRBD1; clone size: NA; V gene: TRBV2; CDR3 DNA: TGTGCCAGCAGGCCCAATCTGTCAGGGGGAATGCACGAGCAGTACTTC; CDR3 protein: CASRPNLSGGMHEQYF
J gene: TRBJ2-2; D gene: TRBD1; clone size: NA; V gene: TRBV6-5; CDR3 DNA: TGTGCCAGCAGTAAGACAGGGGAGACCGGGGAGCTGTTTTTT; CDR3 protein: CASSKTGETGELFF
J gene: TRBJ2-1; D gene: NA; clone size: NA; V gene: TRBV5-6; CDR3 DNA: TGTGCCAGCAGCGAGACGGGGGCCTACAATGAGCAGTTCTTC; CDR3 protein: CASSETGAYNEQFF
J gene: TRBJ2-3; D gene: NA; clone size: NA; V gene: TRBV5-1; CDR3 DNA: TGCGCCAGCAGCTTGGTCCCGGTCGATACGCAGTATTTT; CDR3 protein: CASSLVPVDTQYF
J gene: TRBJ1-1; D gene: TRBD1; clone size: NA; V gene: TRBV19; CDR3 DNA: TGTGCCAGTAGTATAGATGGGACAGGGACTGAAGCTTTCTTT; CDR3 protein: CASSIDGTGTEAFF